The subject of this entry is one T cell receptor beta chain. The data derive from a study of blood T cell repertoires in COVID-19. Only in-frame clones appear in the TCRdb table, and some are missing; sequencing was by immunoSEQ multiplex PCR. The table has a few hundred thousand clones, approximately 80% seen once; the top ten hold roughly 3.5%. In germline, CDR1 is MNHEY, CDR2 SVGAGI. Trimming left V 10 bases short and J 4 bases short, with 14 bases between. The CDR3 consists of 13 residues. Sequencing was done on a sample of PBMCs or T cells enriched from blood (not recorded which). The sequence was collected from a woman in her sixties who had recovered from COVID-19. This chain links TRBV6-5 with TRBJ1-3, with D unclear. The CDR3: CATTGSVGNTIYF. CDR3 nucleotides: TGTGCCACTACCGGGTCGGTAGGAAACACCATATATTTT.